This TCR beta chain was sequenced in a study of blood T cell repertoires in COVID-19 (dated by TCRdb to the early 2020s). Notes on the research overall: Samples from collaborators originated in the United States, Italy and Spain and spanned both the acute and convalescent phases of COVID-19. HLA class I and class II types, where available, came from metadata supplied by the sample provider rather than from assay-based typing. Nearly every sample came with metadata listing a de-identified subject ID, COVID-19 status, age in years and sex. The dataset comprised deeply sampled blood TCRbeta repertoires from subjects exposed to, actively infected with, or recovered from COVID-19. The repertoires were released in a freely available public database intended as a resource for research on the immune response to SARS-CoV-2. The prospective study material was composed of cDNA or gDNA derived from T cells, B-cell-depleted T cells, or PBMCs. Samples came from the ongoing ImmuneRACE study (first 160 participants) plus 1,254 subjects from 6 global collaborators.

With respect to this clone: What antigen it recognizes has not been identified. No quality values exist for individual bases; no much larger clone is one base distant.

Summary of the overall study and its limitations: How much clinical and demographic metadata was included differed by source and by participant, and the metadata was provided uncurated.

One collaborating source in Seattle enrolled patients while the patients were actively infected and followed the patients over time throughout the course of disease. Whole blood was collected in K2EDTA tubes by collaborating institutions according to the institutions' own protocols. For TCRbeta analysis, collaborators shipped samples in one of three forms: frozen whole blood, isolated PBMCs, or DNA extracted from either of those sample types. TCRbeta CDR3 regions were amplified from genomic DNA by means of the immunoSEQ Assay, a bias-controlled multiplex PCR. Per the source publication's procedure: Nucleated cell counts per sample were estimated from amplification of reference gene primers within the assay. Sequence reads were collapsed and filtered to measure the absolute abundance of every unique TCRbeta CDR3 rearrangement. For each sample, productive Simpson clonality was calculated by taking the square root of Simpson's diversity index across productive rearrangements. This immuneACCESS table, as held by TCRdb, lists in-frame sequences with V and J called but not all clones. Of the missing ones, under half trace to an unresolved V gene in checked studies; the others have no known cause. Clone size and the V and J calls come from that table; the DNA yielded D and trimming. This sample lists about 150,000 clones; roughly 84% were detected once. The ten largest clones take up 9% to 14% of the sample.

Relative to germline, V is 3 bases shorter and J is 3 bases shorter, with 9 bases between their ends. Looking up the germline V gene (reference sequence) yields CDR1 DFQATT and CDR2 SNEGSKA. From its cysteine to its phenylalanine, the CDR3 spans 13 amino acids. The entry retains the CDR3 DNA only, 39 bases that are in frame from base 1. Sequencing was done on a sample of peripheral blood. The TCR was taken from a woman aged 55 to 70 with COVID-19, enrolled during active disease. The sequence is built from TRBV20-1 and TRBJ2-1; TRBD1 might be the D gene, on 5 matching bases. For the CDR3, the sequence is CSASSDNYNEQFF. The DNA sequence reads TGCAGTGCTAGTTCGGACAACTACAATGAGCAGTTCTTC.